The 28 T cell receptor beta chains given below trace back to one sample, sequenced in a study of blood T cell repertoires in COVID-19. This table comes from immunoSEQ multiplex PCR, and its TCRdb copy is limited to in-frame clones, with some not included. Counted here are 110,000 to 150,000 clones, roughly three quarters occurring once; the ten biggest clones make up approximately 5.2%. The specimen sequenced was peripheral blood. The receptor set was obtained from a woman in her 70s with COVID-19, enrolled during active disease.

This chain connects TRBV6-5 to TRBJ1-5; TRBD1 aligns across 8 bases. CDR3 length equals 15 residues. V gave up 6 bases and J gave up 2 bases; unmatched junction bases: 6. The germline CDR1 and CDR2 sequences are MNHEY and SVGAGI. The CDR3 bases are TGTGCCAGCAGCGTAGGACAGGGAGGCAATCAGCCCCAGCATTTT. Protein: CASSVGQGGNQPQHF.

The V gene is TRBV12-3 or TRBV12-4, the J gene TRBJ1-2; 10 positions match TRBD1. The CDR3 is 13 amino acids. With 6 bases clipped from V and 7 bases from J, the junction kept 5 bases outside the gene matches. The CDR3 protein is CASSPGQGFGYTF. In DNA form, the CDR3 reads TGTGCCAGCAGCCCGGGACAGGGGTTTGGCTACACCTTC.

The genes are TRBV27 and TRBJ1-1, with D possibly being TRBD1 (6 bases). Germline values: CDR1 MNHEY, CDR2 SMNVEV (reference sequence). The V end was cut by 7 bases, the J end by 1 base, with 13 bases between. The CDR3 is 14 amino acids. CDR3 protein: CASTQDRTNTEAFF. The DNA of the CDR3 is TGTGCCAGCACCCAAGACAGGACGAACACTGAAGCTTTCTTT.

This chain links TRBV5-1 with TRBJ2-3, with TRBD2 matching over 11 bases. The CDR3 is made up of 18 amino acids. The germline V gene encodes CDR1 SGHRS and CDR2 YFSETQ. Germline trimming cut 4 bases from V and 0 bases from J; bases unmatched to any gene: 10. The CDR3 protein is CASSPLPSSGGSTDTQYF. The CDR3, as DNA: TGCGCCAGCAGCCCTCTCCCTTCTAGCGGGGGGAGCACAGATACGCAGTATTTT.

The rearrangement joins TRBV3-1 (or the pseudogene TRBV3-2) to TRBJ2-1; possible D gene TRBD1, 6 bases. From germline, CDR1 is LGHDT and CDR2 YNNKEL (reference sequence). The CDR3 is 16 residues long. The V and J ends lost 0 bases and 3 bases respectively, with 12 bases between them. Here the CDR3 reads CASSQEATGLYNEQFF. The CDR3 DNA sequence: TGTGCCAGCAGCCAAGAGGCGACAGGACTCTACAATGAGCAGTTCTTC.

The chain joins TRBV5-4 to TRBJ1-2; D is ambiguous. V was cut by 4 bases and J by 1 base, with 14 bases left in between. Germline V gene data show CDR1 as SGHNT and CDR2 as YYREEE (reference sequence). This CDR3 has 15 residues. For the CDR3, the DNA is TGTGCCAGCAGCCCGGTTCGAGGAGTTAACTATGGCTACACCTTC. Protein product: CASSPVRGVNYGYTF.

V is TRBV5-5 and J is TRBJ1-2; the match to TRBD1 covers 10 bases. CDR3 length: 14 amino acids. V dropped 0 bases and J dropped 4; count of bases not matched to a gene: 0. CDR1 and CDR2 from the germline V gene are SGHKS and YYEKEE (reference sequence). The CDR3: CASSLGQGAYGYTF. Written as DNA, the CDR3 is TGTGCCAGCAGCTTGGGACAGGGGGCCTATGGCTACACCTTC.

CDR3: CASSSTGQGGAEAFF. CDR3 nucleotide sequence: TGTGCCAGCAGCTCCACCGGGCAGGGGGGCGCTGAAGCTTTCTTT. The chain couples TRBV5-6 to TRBJ1-1; 7 bases match TRBD1. Germline loops: CDR1 SGHDT, CDR2 YYEEEE. The CDR3 extends over 15 amino acids. V shed 3 bases and J 6 bases; nucleotides not matched to a gene: 11.

The chain employs TRBV10-1 and TRBJ1-1; D uncertain. The germline CDR1 and CDR2 sequences are WNHNN and SYGVQD (reference sequence). This CDR3 spans 14 amino acids. V shed 8 bases and J shed 4 bases, with 17 bases lying between them. DNA of the CDR3: TGCGCCAGCCCCCCCGGGATAAGTTCCACTGAAGCTTTCTTT. Translation gives CASPPGISSTEAFF.

In its sample, this clone was seen once. The V and J genes are TRBV4-2 and TRBJ2-3, with 11 bases matching TRBD2. The CDR3 is 17 amino acids. Germline V gene sequence: CDR1 LGHNA, CDR2 YNFKEQ. Trimming cost V 4 bases and J 5 bases; bases outside gene matches: 11. CDR3 sequence (DNA): TGTGCCAGCAGCCCTCGGACTAGCGGGCGGGACGGAGATACGCAGTATTTT. It codes for CASSPRTSGRDGDTQYF.

The count of this clone is one. The rearrangement joins TRBV7-8 to TRBJ2-3, with unresolved D. CDR3 length: 11 residues. Deletions cut 4 bases from V and 3 bases from J, with 2 bases between. Germline V gives CDR1 SGHVS, CDR2 FQNEAQ. This CDR3 is CASSSTDTQYF. In DNA form, the CDR3 reads TGTGCCAGCAGCTCGACAGATACGCAGTATTTT.

The J gene is TRBJ2-2, the V gene TRBV11-3; D is uncertain. The CDR3 is 13 residues long. The V and J ends lost 2 bases and 5 bases respectively, with 6 bases between them. In germline, CDR1 is SGHNT, CDR2 YENEEA. CDR3 amino acids: CASSLKLTGELFF. The CDR3 DNA reads as TGTGCCAGCAGCTTAAAACTTACCGGGGAGCTGTTTTTT.

V and J are TRBV12-3 or TRBV12-4 and TRBJ1-1, with 7 bases identical to TRBD1. The CDR3 extends over 12 amino acids. V dropped 4 bases and J dropped 8; count of bases not matched to a gene: 4. The CDR3, as DNA: TGTGCCAGCAGTTGGGGACAGCGAGAAGCTTTCTTT. This codes for CASSWGQREAFF.

This clone was picked up a small number of times. The rearrangement joins TRBV28 to TRBJ2-1, with D possibly matching TRBD2 (7 bases). CDR3 length equals 15 residues. Germline V gives CDR1 MDHEN, CDR2 SYDVKM. Trimming left V 6 bases short and J 7 bases short, with 19 bases between. The CDR3: CASSLAGAGRNEQFF. The CDR3 bases are TGTGCCAGCAGCCTGGCGGGGGCCGGACGAAATGAGCAGTTCTTC.

The chain joins TRBV5-8 to TRBJ1-1; 10 bases fit TRBD1. CDR1 and CDR2 (germline): SGHTS, YDEGEE. Losses at the gene ends were 4 bases for V and 6 bases for J; bases not matched to a gene: 12. The CDR3 consists of 16 residues. DNA of the CDR3: TGTGCCAGCAGCGCACACTCCGGGACAGGGGCGGCTGAAGCTTTCTTT. This translates into CASSAHSGTGAAEAFF.

The J gene is TRBJ1-2, the V gene TRBV3-1 (or the pseudogene TRBV3-2); 7 nucleotides line up with TRBD1. CDR1 is LGHDT and CDR2 is YNNKEL in the germline V gene (reference sequence). This CDR3 is built from 14 residues. The V gene end was trimmed by 4 bases and the J gene end by 8 bases; junction bases not matched to a gene: 10. CDR3 amino acids: CASSPHRQGEGYTF. CDR3 bases: TGTGCCAGCAGCCCACACAGACAGGGAGAAGGCTACACCTTC.

The gene calls are TRBV4-2 and TRBJ1-5, with D hard to call. From germline, CDR1 is LGHNA and CDR2 YNFKEQ. Trimming removed 0 bases at V and 5 bases at J, with 11 bases between. The CDR3 consists of 15 residues. This CDR3 is CASSQDPGRDQPQHF. Here the CDR3 DNA reads TGTGCCAGCAGCCAAGATCCGGGGAGGGATCAGCCCCAGCATTTT.

The V gene is TRBV5-1, the J gene TRBJ1-2; 9 bases match TRBD1. Germline CDR1 and CDR2: SGHRS and YFSETQ. The CDR3 covers 13 residues. V gave up 4 bases and J gave up 4 bases; unmatched junction bases: 2. CDR3 coding DNA: TGCGCCAGCAGCGGGACAGGGCTCTATGGCTACACCTTC. It specifies CASSGTGLYGYTF. The variable domain in full, completed from reference TRBV5-1 and TRBJ1-2, reads KAGVTQTPRYLIKTRGQQVTLSCSPISGHRSVSWYQQTPGQGLQFLFEYFSETQRNKGNFPGRFSGRQFSNSRSEMNVSTLELGDSALYLCASSGTGLYGYTFGSGTRLTVV.

The rearrangement links TRBV27 to TRBJ2-3; D is possibly TRBD1 (6 bases). V was shortened by 5 bases and J by 2 bases, with 20 bases between the two germline ends. Germline V gene data show CDR1 as MNHEY and CDR2 as SMNVEV (reference sequence). The CDR3 is made up of 17 amino acids. The CDR3 is CASSPLGTWTVTDTQYF. CDR3 nucleotides: TGTGCCAGCAGTCCTTTGGGGACATGGACAGTCACAGATACGCAGTATTTT.

The rearrangement joins TRBV19 to TRBJ2-1; 9 nucleotides align to TRBD2. Trimming took 0 bases from V and 0 from J; bases not matched to a gene: 0. The CDR3 totals 16 residues. Germline CDR1 LNHDA, CDR2 SQIVND (reference sequence). CDR3 in amino acids: CASSIDSGSSYNEQFF. The CDR3 nucleotides read TGTGCCAGTAGTATAGATAGCGGGAGCTCCTACAATGAGCAGTTCTTC.

This clone came up once. V gene TRBV5-4 combines with J gene TRBJ1-4; a possible D gene is TRBD1 (6 bases). The ends were cut back, 4 bases at V and 3 bases at J, with 13 bases in the middle. The CDR3 loop spans 15 amino acids. From germline, CDR1 is SGHNT and CDR2 YYREEE (reference sequence). The CDR3 nucleotides are TGTGCCAGCAGCACCTCACAGGGATCTAATGAAAAACTGTTTTTT. Protein product: CASSTSQGSNEKLFF.

The sample holds a few counts of this clone. The rearrangement links TRBV2 to TRBJ2-7; the match to TRBD1 covers 8 bases. V trimming: 8 bases; J trimming: 6 bases; junction bases outside the gene matches: 9. Germline lookup yields CDR1 SNHLY and CDR2 FYNNEI. The CDR3 is 13 amino acids. The CDR3 DNA follows: TGTGCCAGCGCCTTTTCAACAGGGGGCGAGCAGTACTTC. This codes for CASAFSTGGEQYF.

The chain combines TRBV11-2 with TRBJ1-3; 8 nucleotides align to TRBD1. The CDR3 has 16 residues. Germline lookup yields CDR1 SGHAT and CDR2 FQNNGV. V was clipped by 1 base and J by 1 base; unmatched bases: 3. The CDR3 loop reads CASSLGDRGSGNTIYF. The DNA for the CDR3 is TGTGCCAGCAGCTTAGGTGACAGGGGATCTGGAAACACCATATATTTT.

The chain recombines TRBV5-1 with TRBJ2-1; 16 nucleotides match TRBD2. The CDR3 covers 16 residues. Unmatched junction bases numbered 7, after V lost 0 bases and J lost 13 bases. The germline V gene has CDR1 SGHRS and CDR2 YFSETQ. The CDR3 DNA is TGCGCCAGCAGCTTGGGACCGGGACTAGCGGGGGGGAGACAGTTCTTC. Protein: CASSLGPGLAGGRQFF.

The chain has TRBV7-9 and TRBJ2-6, with a possible D match to TRBD1 (6 bases). From germline, CDR1 is SEHNR and CDR2 FQNEAQ (reference sequence). The CDR3 sequence is 15 residues long. V shed 7 bases and J shed 0 bases, with 10 bases lying between them. CDR3 region: CASTNRVSGANVLTF. CDR3 in DNA: TGTGCCAGCACCAACAGGGTCTCTGGGGCCAACGTCCTGACTTTC. Based on the CDR3 plus reference TRBV7-9 and TRBJ2-6, the full variable domain is DTGVSQNPRHKITKRGQNVTFRCDPISEHNRLYWYRQTLGQGPEFLTYFQNEAQLEKSRLLSDRFSAERPKGSFSTLEIQRTEQGDSAMYLCASTNRVSGANVLTFGAGSRLTVL.

The V and J genes are TRBV4-3 and TRBJ2-2; TRBD2 agrees at 7 bases. Germline CDR1 and CDR2: LGHNA and YSLEER. The trim removed 0 bases at V and 4 bases at J, leaving 8 bases unmatched. The CDR3 sequence is 17 residues long. DNA of the CDR3: TGCGCCAGCAGCCAAGAACCGGGCGGGGGAGTCACCGGGGAGCTGTTTTTT. It codes for CASSQEPGGGVTGELFF.

This clone occurred once. The chain has TRBV5-6 and TRBJ2-7; D may be TRBD2 (7 bases). Per the germline V gene, CDR1 is SGHDT and CDR2 is YYEEEE. This CDR3 spans 15 amino acids. V lost 1 base and J lost 2, with 13 bases in between. The CDR3 reads CASSLMGGPTYEQYF. The CDR3, as DNA: TGTGCCAGCAGCTTGATGGGGGGGCCCACCTACGAGCAGTACTTC.

This clone has a handful of counts. J is TRBJ1-3 and V is TRBV5-5, with 9 bases fitting TRBD1. The germline gives CDR1 SGHKS, CDR2 YYEKEE (reference sequence). This CDR3 has 15 amino acids. Trimming at V came to 4 bases and at J to 2 bases, leaving 4 bases not matched to a gene. CDR3: CASSIQGAPGNTIYF. Written as DNA, the CDR3 is TGTGCCAGCAGCATACAGGGGGCGCCTGGAAACACCATATATTTT.